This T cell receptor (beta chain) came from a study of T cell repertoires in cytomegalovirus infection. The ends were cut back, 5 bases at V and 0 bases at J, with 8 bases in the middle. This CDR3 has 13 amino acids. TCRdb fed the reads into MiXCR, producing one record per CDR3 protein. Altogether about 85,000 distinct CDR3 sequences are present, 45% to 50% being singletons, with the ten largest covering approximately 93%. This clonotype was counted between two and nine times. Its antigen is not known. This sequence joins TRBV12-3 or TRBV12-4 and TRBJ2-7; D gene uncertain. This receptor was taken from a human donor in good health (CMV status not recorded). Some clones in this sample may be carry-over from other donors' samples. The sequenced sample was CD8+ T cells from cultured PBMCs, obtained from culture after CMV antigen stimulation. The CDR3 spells CASSHASSYEQYF. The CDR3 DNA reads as TGTGCCAGCAGTCACGCGAGCTCCTACGAGCAGTACTTC.